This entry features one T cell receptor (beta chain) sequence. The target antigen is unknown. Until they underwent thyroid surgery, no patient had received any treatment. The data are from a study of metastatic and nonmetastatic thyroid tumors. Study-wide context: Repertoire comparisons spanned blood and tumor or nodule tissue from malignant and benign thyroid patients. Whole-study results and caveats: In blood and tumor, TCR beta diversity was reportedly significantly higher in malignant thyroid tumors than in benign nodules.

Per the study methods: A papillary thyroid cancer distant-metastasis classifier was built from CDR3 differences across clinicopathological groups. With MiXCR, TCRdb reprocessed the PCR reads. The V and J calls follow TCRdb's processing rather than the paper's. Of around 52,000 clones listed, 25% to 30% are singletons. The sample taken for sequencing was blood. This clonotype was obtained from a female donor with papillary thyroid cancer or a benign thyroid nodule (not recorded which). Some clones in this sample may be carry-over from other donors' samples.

CDR3 nucleotide sequence: TGTGCCAGTATAAAGACAGGGGACTATGGCTACACCTTC. It specifies CASIKTGDYGYTF. The rearrangement uses TRBV19 and TRBJ1-2, with 8 bases aligning to TRBD1. Per the germline V gene, CDR1 is LNHDA and CDR2 is SQIVND (reference sequence). CDR3 length equals 13 residues. With V trimmed by 7 bases and J by 3 bases, 4 bases remained unmatched.